What follows are 3 T cell receptor beta chains derived from one specimen sequenced in a study of blood T cells in healthy people across ages. A sample-barcoded 5' primer and a J-beta primer mix were used in a second PCR of roughly 6 to 12 cycles. TCRdb re-called the 5' RACE reads with MiXCR, one entry per CDR3 protein. Of approximately 850,000 distinct CDR3 sequences in the sample, about 62% were seen once. Material: blood. Receptors originate from a man younger than 40 in good health.

The chain joins TRBV29-1 to TRBJ1-2; no definite D call. The CDR3 extends over 13 amino acids. V dropped 5 bases and J dropped 3 bases, with 13 bases sitting between them. Germline V gives CDR1 SQVTM, CDR2 ANQGSEA. CDR3 bases: TGCAGCGTTAGAGCGCAGGCAGACTATGGCTACACCTTC. Translation: CSVRAQADYGYTF.

The chain is built from TRBV5-1 and TRBJ2-1; 8 nucleotides agree with TRBD2. This CDR3 has 14 amino acids. Per the germline V gene, CDR1 is SGHRS and CDR2 is YFSETQ. V was clipped by 1 base and J by 5 bases; unmatched bases: 2. CDR3 sequence: CASSLTSGNNEQFF. The CDR3 nucleotides read TGCGCCAGCAGCTTGACTAGCGGTAACAATGAGCAGTTCTTC.

The chain has TRBV20-1 and TRBJ1-4, with 7 positions matching TRBD1. With V trimmed by 4 bases and J by 0 bases, 2 bases remained unmatched. The CDR3 is 14 residues long. Germline values: CDR1 DFQATT, CDR2 SNEGSKA (reference sequence). CDR3 coding DNA: TGCAGTGCTAATCAGGGGGCAACTAATGAAAAACTGTTTTTT. Amino acid sequence: CSANQGATNEKLFF.